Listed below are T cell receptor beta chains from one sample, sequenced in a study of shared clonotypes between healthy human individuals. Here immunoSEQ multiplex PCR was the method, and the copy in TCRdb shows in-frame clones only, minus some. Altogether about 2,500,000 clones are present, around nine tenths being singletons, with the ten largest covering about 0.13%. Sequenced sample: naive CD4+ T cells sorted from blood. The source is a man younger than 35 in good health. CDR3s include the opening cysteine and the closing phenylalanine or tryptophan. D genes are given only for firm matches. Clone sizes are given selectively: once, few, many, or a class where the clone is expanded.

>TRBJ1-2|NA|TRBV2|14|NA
CASSLLTGVYGYTF
TGTGCCAGCAGTTTACTGACGGGGGTCTATGGCTACACCTTC
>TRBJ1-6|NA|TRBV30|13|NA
CAWSVPEGSPLHF
TGTGCCTGGAGTGTACCCGAGGGATCACCCCTCCACTTT
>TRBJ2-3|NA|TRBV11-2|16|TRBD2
CASSLGASGGRDTQYF
TGTGCCAGCAGCTTAGGGGCTAGCGGGGGCAGGGATACGCAGTATTTT
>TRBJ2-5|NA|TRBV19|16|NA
CASSAIFRDRGETQYF
TGTGCCAGTAGTGCGATTTTCCGGGACCGGGGAGAGACCCAGTACTTC
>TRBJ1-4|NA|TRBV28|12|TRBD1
CASKQTGEKLFF
TGTGCCAGCAAACAGACAGGGGAAAAACTGTTTTTT
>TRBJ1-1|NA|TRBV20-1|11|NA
CSATGDTEAFF
TGCAGTGCTACCGGGGACACTGAAGCTTTCTTT
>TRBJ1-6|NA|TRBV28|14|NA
CASTLADSNSPLHF
TGTGCCAGCACCCTAGCGGATAGTAATTCACCCCTCCACTTT
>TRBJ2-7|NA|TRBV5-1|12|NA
CASSLITEEQYF
TGCGCCAGCAGCTTGATCACGGAAGAGCAGTACTTC
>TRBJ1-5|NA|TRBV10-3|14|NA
CAISERQGNQPQHF
TGTGCCATCAGTGAGAGGCAGGGGAACCAGCCCCAGCATTTT
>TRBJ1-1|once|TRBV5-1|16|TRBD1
CASSQSRTGANTEAFF
TGCGCCAGCAGCCAATCCAGGACAGGAGCTAACACTGAAGCTTTCTTT
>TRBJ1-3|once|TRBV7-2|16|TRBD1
CASSHIDRGRGNTIYF
TGTGCCAGCAGCCATATAGACAGGGGGCGCGGAAACACCATATATTTT
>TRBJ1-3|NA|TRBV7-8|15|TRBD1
CASSLTGVSGNTIYF
TGTGCCAGCAGCCTGACAGGGGTCTCTGGAAACACCATATATTTT
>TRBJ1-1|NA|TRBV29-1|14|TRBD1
CSVPKTGMNTEAFF
TGCAGCGTTCCTAAGACAGGGATGAACACTGAAGCTTTCTTT
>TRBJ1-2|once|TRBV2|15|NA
CASRPDRPANYGYTF
TGTGCCAGCAGGCCCGACAGACCTGCTAACTATGGCTACACCTTC
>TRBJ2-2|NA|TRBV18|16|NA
CASSLRERINAGELFF
TGTGCCAGCTCACTCAGAGAACGGATAAATGCCGGGGAGCTGTTTTTT
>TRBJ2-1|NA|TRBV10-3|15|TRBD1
CAISESRTGVNEQFF
TGTGCCATCAGTGAGTCTAGGACAGGGGTGAATGAGCAGTTCTTC
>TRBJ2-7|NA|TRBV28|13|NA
CASSLDNTYEQYF
TGTGCCAGCAGTTTGGACAATACCTACGAGCAGTACTTC
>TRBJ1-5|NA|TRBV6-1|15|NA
CASSEGLLGNQPQHF
TGTGCCAGCAGTGAAGGGCTCTTAGGCAATCAGCCCCAGCATTTT
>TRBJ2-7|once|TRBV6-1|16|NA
CASSEGRGRGPYEQYF
TGTGCCAGCAGTGAAGGAAGGGGCAGGGGCCCCTACGAGCAGTACTTC
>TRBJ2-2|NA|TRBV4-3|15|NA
CASSQERARAGELFF
TGCGCCAGCAGCCAAGAAAGGGCAAGGGCCGGGGAGCTGTTTTTT
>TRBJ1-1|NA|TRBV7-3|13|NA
CASSPGLGTEAFF
TGTGCCAGCAGCCCGGGTCTGGGCACTGAAGCTTTCTTT
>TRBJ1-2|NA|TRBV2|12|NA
CASSGSTYGYTF
TGTGCCAGCAGTGGCAGCACCTATGGCTACACCTTC
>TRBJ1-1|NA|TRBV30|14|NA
CAWRADSMNTEAFF
TGTGCCTGGAGAGCGGACAGCATGAACACTGAAGCTTTCTTT
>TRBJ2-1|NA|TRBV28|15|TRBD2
CASRKRLAGGHEQFF
TGTGCCAGCAGAAAGAGACTAGCGGGGGGGCATGAGCAGTTCTTC
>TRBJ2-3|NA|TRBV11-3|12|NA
CASSRYADTQYF
TGTGCCAGCAGCCGTTATGCAGATACGCAGTATTTT
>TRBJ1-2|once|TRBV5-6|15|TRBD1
CASSWGTGGAHGYTF
TGTGCCAGCAGCTGGGGGACAGGGGGCGCGCATGGCTACACCTTC
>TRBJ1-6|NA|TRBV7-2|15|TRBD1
CASSLDRAYNSPLHF
TGTGCCAGCAGCCTAGACAGGGCCTATAATTCACCCCTCCACTTT
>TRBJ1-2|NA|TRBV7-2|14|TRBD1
CASSQGGLGYGYTF
TGTGCCAGCTCCCAGGGGGGGCTCGGCTATGGCTACACCTTC
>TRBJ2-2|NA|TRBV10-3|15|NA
CAISESAGKAGELFF
TGTGCCATCAGTGAGTCTGCGGGAAAGGCCGGGGAGCTGTTTTTT
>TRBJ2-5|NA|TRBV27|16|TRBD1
CASSLWSGGQGSTQYF
TGTGCCAGCAGTTTATGGAGTGGGGGACAGGGTTCGACCCAGTACTTC
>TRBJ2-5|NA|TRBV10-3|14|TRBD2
CAIRGAGGLETQYF
TGTGCCATCAGAGGTGCGGGGGGCCTAGAGACCCAGTACTTC
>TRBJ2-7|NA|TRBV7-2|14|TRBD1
CASSLGTGRNEQYF
TGTGCCAGCAGCTTAGGGACAGGGAGGAACGAGCAGTACTTC
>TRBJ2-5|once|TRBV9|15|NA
CASSVLAGTQETQYF
TGTGCCAGCAGCGTACTAGCAGGAACCCAAGAGACCCAGTACTTC
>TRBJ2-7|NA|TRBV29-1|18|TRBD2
CSVGGDTYRNPLRKEQYF
TGCAGCGTGGGGGGGGATACGTACCGGAACCCTCTACGCAAGGAGCAGTACTTC
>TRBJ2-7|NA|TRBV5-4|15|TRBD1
CASSQTGTGLNEQYF
TGTGCCAGCAGCCAAACCGGGACAGGGCTCAACGAGCAGTACTTC
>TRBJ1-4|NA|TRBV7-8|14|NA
CASSLAPIEEKLFF
TGTGCCAGCAGCTTAGCGCCGATCGAGGAAAAACTGTTTTTT
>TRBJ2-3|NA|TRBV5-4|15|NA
CASKPRGGLTDTQYF
TGTGCCAGCAAACCGAGGGGGGGCCTCACAGATACGCAGTATTTT
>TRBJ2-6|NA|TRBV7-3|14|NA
CASSVSSGANVLTF
TGTGCCAGCAGCGTGAGCTCTGGGGCCAACGTCCTGACTTTC
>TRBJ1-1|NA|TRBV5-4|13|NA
CASSMQENTEAFF
TGTGCCAGCAGCATGCAGGAGAACACTGAAGCTTTCTTT
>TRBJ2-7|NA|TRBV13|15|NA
CASSLGDRETYEQYF
TGTGCCAGCAGTTTGGGAGATAGGGAAACCTACGAGCAGTACTTC
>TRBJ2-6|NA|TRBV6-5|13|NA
CAISNAGANVLTF
TGTGCCATATCTAATGCAGGGGCCAACGTCCTGACTTTC
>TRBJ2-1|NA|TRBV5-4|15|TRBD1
CASSPDRWRPHEQFF
TGTGCCAGCAGCCCGGACAGGTGGCGCCCACATGAGCAGTTCTTC
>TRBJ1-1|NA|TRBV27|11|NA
CASSITGETFF
TGTGCCAGCAGCATAACAGGTGAAACTTTCTTT
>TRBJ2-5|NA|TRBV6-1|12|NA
CASSEVQETQYF
TGTGCCAGCAGTGAAGTACAGGAGACCCAGTACTTC
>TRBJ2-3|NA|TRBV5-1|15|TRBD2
CASSTRTSELDTQYF
TGCGCCAGCAGCACGCGGACTAGCGAGTTGGATACGCAGTATTTT
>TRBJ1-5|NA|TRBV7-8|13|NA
CASSFGTGGPQHF
TGTGCCAGCAGCTTTGGGACCGGGGGGCCCCAGCATTTT
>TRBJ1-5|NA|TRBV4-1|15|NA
CASSQDGRVGQPQHF
TGCGCCAGCAGCCAAGACGGGAGGGTCGGTCAGCCCCAGCATTTT
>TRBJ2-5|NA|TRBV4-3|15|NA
CASSPQAGTQETQYF
TGCGCCAGCAGCCCACAAGCGGGCACCCAAGAGACCCAGTACTTC